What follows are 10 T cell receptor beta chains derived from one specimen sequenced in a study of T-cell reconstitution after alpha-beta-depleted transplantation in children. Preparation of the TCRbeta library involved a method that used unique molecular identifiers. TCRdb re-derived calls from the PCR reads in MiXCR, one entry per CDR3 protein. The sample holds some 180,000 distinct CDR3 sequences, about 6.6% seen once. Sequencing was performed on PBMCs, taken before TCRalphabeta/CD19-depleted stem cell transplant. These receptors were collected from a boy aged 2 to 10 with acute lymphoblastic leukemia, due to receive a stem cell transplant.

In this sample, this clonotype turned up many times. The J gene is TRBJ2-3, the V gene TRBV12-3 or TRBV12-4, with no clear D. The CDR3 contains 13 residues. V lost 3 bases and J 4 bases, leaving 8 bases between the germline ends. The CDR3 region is CASSLIPADTQYF. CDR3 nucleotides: TGTGCCAGCAGTTTGATTCCCGCAGATACGCAGTATTTT.

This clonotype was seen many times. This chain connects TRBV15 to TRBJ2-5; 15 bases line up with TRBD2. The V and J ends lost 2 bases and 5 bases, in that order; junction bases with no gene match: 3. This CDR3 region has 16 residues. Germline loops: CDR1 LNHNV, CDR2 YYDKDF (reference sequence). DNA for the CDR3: TGTGCCACCAGCAGAACCGGGACTAGCGGGAGGGAGACCCAGTACTTC. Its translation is CATSRTGTSGRETQYF.

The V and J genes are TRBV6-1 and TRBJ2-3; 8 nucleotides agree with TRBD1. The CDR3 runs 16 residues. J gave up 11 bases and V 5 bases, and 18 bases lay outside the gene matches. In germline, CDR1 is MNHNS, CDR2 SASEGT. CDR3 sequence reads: CASSLRQGSQGDGQYF. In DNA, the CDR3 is TGTGCCAGCAGTCTCCGGCAGGGATCACAGGGGGACGGGCAGTATTTT.

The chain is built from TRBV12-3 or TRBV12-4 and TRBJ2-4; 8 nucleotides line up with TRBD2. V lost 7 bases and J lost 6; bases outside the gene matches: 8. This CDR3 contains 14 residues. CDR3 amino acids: CASNVNGGGNIQYF. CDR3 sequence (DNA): TGTGCCAGCAACGTAAACGGGGGGGGAAACATTCAGTACTTC.

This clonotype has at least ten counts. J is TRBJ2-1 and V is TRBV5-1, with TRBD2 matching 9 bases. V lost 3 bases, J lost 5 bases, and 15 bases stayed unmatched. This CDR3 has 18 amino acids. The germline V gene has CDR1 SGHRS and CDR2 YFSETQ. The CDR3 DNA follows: TGCGCCAGCAGCTGCCTCCTAGCGGGGTCATGCTTGGACAATGAGCAGTTCTTC. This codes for CASSCLLAGSCLDNEQFF.

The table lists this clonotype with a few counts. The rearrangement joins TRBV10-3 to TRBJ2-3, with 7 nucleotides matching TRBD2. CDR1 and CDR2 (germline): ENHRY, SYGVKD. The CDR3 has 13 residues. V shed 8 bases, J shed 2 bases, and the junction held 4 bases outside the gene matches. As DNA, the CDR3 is TGTGCCATCCGGGAGGAGCACACAGATACGCAGTATTTT. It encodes CAIREEHTDTQYF.

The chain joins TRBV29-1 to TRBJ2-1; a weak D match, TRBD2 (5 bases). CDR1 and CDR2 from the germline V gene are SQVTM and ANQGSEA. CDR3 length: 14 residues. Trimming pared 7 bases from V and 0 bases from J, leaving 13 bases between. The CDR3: CSAMDFRSYNEQFF. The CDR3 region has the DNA TGCAGCGCCATGGACTTCCGCTCCTACAATGAGCAGTTCTTC.

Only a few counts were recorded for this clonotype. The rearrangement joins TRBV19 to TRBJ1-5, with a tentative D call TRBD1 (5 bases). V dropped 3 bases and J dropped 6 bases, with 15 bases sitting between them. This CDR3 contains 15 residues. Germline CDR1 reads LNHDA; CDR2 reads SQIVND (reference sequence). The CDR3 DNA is TGTGCCAGTAGTATGACTGCAGGGCTTGTTCAGCCCCAGCATTTT. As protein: CASSMTAGLVQPQHF.

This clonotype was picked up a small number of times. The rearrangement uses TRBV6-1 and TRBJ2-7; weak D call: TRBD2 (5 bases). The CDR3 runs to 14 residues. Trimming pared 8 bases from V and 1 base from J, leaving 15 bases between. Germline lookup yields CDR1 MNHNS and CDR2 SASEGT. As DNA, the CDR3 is TGTGCCAGCCGTGCCGGGGTCATGTCCTACGAGCAGTACTTC. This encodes CASRAGVMSYEQYF.

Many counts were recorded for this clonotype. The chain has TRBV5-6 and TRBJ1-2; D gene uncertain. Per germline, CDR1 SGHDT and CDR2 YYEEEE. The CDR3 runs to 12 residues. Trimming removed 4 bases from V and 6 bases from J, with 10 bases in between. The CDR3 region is CASSPGLNGYTF. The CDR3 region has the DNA TGTGCCAGCAGCCCCGGACTGAATGGCTACACCTTC.